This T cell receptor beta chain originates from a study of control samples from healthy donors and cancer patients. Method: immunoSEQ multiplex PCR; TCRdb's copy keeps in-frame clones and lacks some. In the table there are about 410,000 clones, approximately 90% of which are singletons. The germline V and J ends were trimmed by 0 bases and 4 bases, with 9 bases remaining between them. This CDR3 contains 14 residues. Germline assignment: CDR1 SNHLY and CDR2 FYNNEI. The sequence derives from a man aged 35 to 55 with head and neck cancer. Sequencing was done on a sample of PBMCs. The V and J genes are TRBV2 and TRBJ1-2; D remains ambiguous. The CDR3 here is CASSEARRSYGYTF. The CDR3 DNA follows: TGTGCCAGCAGTGAAGCTCGACGGAGCTATGGCTACACCTTC.